This T cell receptor beta chain was captured by sequencing in a study of CD8+CD57+ T cells in acquired aplastic anemia. Looking at the study overall: On average, sorted CD4+ and CD8+ cells gave approximately 3 ug of DNA. Healthy donors had, on average, around 11 million reads for their CD4+ cells.

For CDR3 and TCR beta VDJ profiling, genomic DNA was the template used. TCRdb used MiXCR to reprocess the reads, holding one entry per CDR3 protein. The table includes 65,000 to 85,000 distinct CDR3 sequences, roughly half detected once. The germline V gene encodes CDR1 MNHEY and CDR2 SVGEGT. The CDR3 sequence is 15 residues long. Trimming cost V 0 bases and J 4 bases, with 9 bases left between them. This clonotype was seen more than once but under ten times. Its antigen remains unidentified. Study outcomes and limitations: Patients and controls shared over 25 CD8+ CDR3 sequences, highly expressed in patients. Researchers reported that CD8+ Simpson's diversity was not significantly different in patients versus controls.

J is TRBJ2-2 and V is TRBV6-2 or TRBV6-3; maybe TRBD1 (6 bases). The source is a human donor in good health, serving as a control. Sequencing input: sorted CD4+, CD8+, or CD8+CD57+ T cells (not recorded which) from PBMCs. The CDR3 spells CASSYSGAGTGELFF. Written as DNA, the CDR3 is TGTGCCAGCAGTTACTCGGGGGCAGGCACCGGGGAGCTGTTTTTT.